This T cell receptor beta chain was recorded in a study of early T cells in non-severe SARS-CoV-2 infection. For the study at large: With bulk RNA from unsorted whole blood as input, sequencing yielded unpaired chains. Study results and limitations: There was a bias toward anti-spike CD8 responses in VDJdb matching, which missed private and CD4 specificities.

The CDR3 sequence is 15 residues long. V lost 6 bases, J lost 3 bases, and 8 bases stayed unmatched. The germline V gene has CDR1 SGHRS and CDR2 YFSETQ. In the library, individual cDNA molecules carried attached unique molecular identifiers. TCRdb called the 5' RACE reads again in MiXCR, with one record for every CDR3 protein. This table holds more than 90,000 distinct CDR3 sequences, approximately 10% found once. This clonotype was counted only a few times. Its target is unknown. The rearrangement joins TRBV5-1 to TRBJ2-4; 8 nucleotides agree with TRBD2. The sample comprised whole blood. The clonotype was recovered from an adult who was a healthcare worker with PCR-confirmed SARS-CoV-2 infection or an uninfected control (not recorded which). CDR3 coding DNA: TGCGCCAGCACCGAGTCGGGAGGGGGCAAAAACATTCAGTACTTC. It yields the protein CASTESGGGKNIQYF.